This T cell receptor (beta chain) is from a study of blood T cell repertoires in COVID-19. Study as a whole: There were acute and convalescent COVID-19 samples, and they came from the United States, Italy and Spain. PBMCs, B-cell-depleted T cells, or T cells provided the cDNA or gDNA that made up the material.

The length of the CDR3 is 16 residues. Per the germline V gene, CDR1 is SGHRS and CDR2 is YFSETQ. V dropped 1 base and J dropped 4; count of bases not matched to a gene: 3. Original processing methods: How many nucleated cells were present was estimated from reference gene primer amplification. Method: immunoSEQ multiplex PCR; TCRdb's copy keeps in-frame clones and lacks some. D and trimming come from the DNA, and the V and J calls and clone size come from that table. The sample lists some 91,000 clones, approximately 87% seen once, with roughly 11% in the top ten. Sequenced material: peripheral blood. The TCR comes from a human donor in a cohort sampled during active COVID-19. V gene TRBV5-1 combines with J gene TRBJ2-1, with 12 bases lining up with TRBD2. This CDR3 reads CASSLTSGGRYNEQFF. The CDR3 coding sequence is TGCGCCAGCAGCTTGACTAGCGGGGGGAGATACAATGAGCAGTTCTTC.